This T cell receptor beta chain was retrieved from a study of blood T cell repertoires in COVID-19. The overall study: Samples came from the United States, Italy and Spain, spanning acute and convalescent COVID-19.

As originally analysed: Using reference gene primer amplification, nucleated cell counts were estimated. Sequenced by immunoSEQ multiplex PCR; TCRdb stores in-frame clones only, minus some. The V and J calls and the clone size are those of that table, but D and trimming were determined from the DNA. The table has some 240,000 clones, 80% to 90% seen once. Everyone who took part was roughly 18 to 89 years old, and they came from about two dozen US areas. Trimming stripped 6 bases from V and 5 bases from J, with 17 bases between. There are 15 residues in the CDR3. Looked up from germline, CDR1 is SGHNT and CDR2 is YENEEA.

The sequence came from a woman between 35 and 50 years old who had been exposed to COVID-19. The sample comprised PBMCs or T cells enriched from blood (not recorded which). The rearrangement links TRBV11-3 to TRBJ2-1, with D possibly matching TRBD2 (5 bases). CDR3 protein: CASRRVPGSDNEQFF. The CDR3 DNA is TGTGCCAGCAGGAGGGTTCCCGGGTCTGACAATGAGCAGTTCTTC.